This TCR beta chain emerged from a study of blood T cell repertoires in COVID-19. Study information: The study drew acute and convalescent COVID-19 samples from the United States, Italy and Spain. PBMCs, B-cell-depleted T cells, or T cells provided the cDNA or gDNA that made up the material.

V lost 3 bases and J lost 4; bases outside the gene matches: 6. From germline, CDR1 is LNHDA and CDR2 SQIVND (reference sequence). The CDR3 has 16 amino acids. In the original processing: Reference gene primers were amplified, and this amplification served to estimate nucleated cell counts. TCRdb's copy holds only in-frame clones and misses some; the assay was immunoSEQ multiplex PCR. V and J calls and clone size follow that table, whereas D and trimming were derived from the DNA. The data show about 72,000 clones, over 65% seen once. The clonotype comes from a woman aged 80 or over with acute or convalescent COVID-19. The rearrangement links TRBV19 to TRBJ1-4, with 9 bases lining up with TRBD1. The specimen was peripheral blood. CDR3 DNA sequence: TGTGCCAGTAGTATTCCGGACAGGGGAATTAATGAAAAACTGTTTTTT. The encoded protein is CASSIPDRGINEKLFF.